Listed below are T cell receptor beta chains from one sample, sequenced in a study of blood T cell repertoires in COVID-19. This table comes from immunoSEQ multiplex PCR, and its TCRdb copy is limited to in-frame clones, with some not included. The data contain under 100,000 clones, 85% of them singletons. Sequencing used peripheral blood. The receptors shown here come from a man at least 80 years old with active or convalescent COVID-19. The CDR3 runs from the conserved cysteine through the conserved F or W. A D gene is named only where the DNA matches it firmly. Part of the rows lack a size; the others show once, few, many or a class for expanded clones.

-	TRBV28	TRBJ1-2	-	CASSFVRPLGGYTF	TGTGCCAGCAGTTTTGTCAGGCCTTTAGGTGGCTACACCTTC
TRBD1	TRBV6-1	TRBJ2-5	-	CASSDSDREETQYF	TGTGCCAGCAGTGATTCGGACAGGGAAGAGACCCAGTACTTC
TRBD1	TRBV7-2	TRBJ1-2	-	CASSQTQGARRRPMNSYTF	TGTGCCAGCAGCCAAACACAGGGGGCGCGCAGAAGACCGATGAACAGCTACACCTTC
-	TRBV24-1	TRBJ1-1	-	CATSESTEEVLNTEAFF	TGTGCCACCAGTGAGTCAACTGAGGAGGTACTGAACACTGAAGCTTTCTTT
-	TRBV6-5	TRBJ1-1	-	CASSSDRDTEAFF	TGTGCCAGCAGTTCGGACAGAGACACTGAAGCTTTCTTT
TRBD1	TRBV29-1	TRBJ1-2	-	CSVVPQGDAGYGYTF	TGCAGCGTTGTCCCACAGGGGGACGCGGGCTATGGCTACACCTTC
TRBD1	TRBV28	TRBJ1-5	-	CASSSPQGEINQPQHF	TGTGCCAGCTCCAGTCCACAGGGGGAGATCAATCAGCCCCAGCATTTT
-	TRBV20-1	TRBJ1-5	-	CSASRQGTFNQPQHF	TGCAGTGCTAGTCGGCAGGGAACCTTCAATCAGCCCCAGCATTTT
-	TRBV11-2	TRBJ1-6	-	CASSLVRGIRIYSPLHF	TGTGCCAGCAGCTTAGTTCGGGGAATAAGAATATATTCACCCCTCCACTTT
-	TRBV27	TRBJ2-6	-	CASSFVGAGRGANVLTF	TGTGCCAGCAGTTTTGTGGGTGCGGGCCGTGGGGCCAACGTCCTGACTTTC
TRBD1	TRBV2	TRBJ2-3	many	CASKSDRGFTDTQYF	TGTGCCAGCAAATCGGACAGGGGTTTTACAGATACGCAGTATTTT
TRBD1	TRBV5-1	TRBJ1-2	once	CASSPREGARDYGYTF	TGCGCCAGCAGCCCTCGGGAGGGGGCGAGGGACTATGGCTACACCTTC
TRBD1	TRBV28	TRBJ1-6	once	CASSDLTGGGSPLHF	TGTGCCAGCAGTGATCTGACAGGGGGGGGTTCACCCCTCCACTTT
-	TRBV5-1	TRBJ2-2	-	CASSPGALSGAGELFF	TGCGCCAGCAGCCCCGGTGCTCTGAGTGGTGCCGGGGAGCTGTTTTTT
TRBD1	TRBV18	TRBJ2-1	-	CASSLTGGGNEQFF	TGTGCCAGCTCGCTGACAGGGGGCGGGAATGAGCAGTTCTTC
-	TRBV21-1	TRBJ2-2	-	CASTPEGQHTGELFF	TGTGCCAGCACCCCCGAGGGCCAGCACACCGGGGAGCTGTTTTTT
-	TRBV3-1/TRBV3-2	TRBJ1-4	-	CASSSRGGGEKLFF	TGTGCCAGCAGTTCAAGGGGTGGCGGTGAAAAACTGTTTTTT
-	TRBV7-3	TRBJ1-1	-	CASSPGFVGKGTEAFF	TGTGCCAGCTCGCCGGGGTTCGTGGGGAAGGGCACTGAAGCTTTCTTT
TRBD1	TRBV19	TRBJ1-3	-	CASSISGTGVGNTIYF	TGTGCCAGTAGTATCTCCGGGACAGGGGTTGGAAACACCATATATTTT
-	TRBV15	TRBJ2-5	-	CATRTDGETQYF	TGTGCCACCAGAACCGACGGGGAGACCCAGTACTTC
-	TRBV7-9	TRBJ1-2	once	CASSQFYGYTF	TGTGCCAGCAGTCAATTCTATGGCTACACCTTC
TRBD2	TRBV19	TRBJ2-5	-	CASSSVAGGYQETQYF	TGTGCCAGTAGTTCAGTAGCGGGGGGCTACCAAGAGACCCAGTACTTC
-	TRBV24-1	TRBJ1-2	-	CATSDFVGGGYTF	TGTGCCACCAGTGATTTCGTCGGGGGTGGCTACACCTTC
-	TRBV30	TRBJ1-2	-	CAWSVYRTNYGYTF	TGTGCCTGGAGTGTTTACAGGACAAACTATGGCTACACCTTC
TRBD2	TRBV12-5	TRBJ2-1	-	CASGLIPGGNEQFF	TGTGCTAGTGGTTTGATTCCGGGGGGCAATGAGCAGTTCTTC
-	TRBV9	TRBJ2-2	once	CASRRGPNSRRGGELFF	TGTGCCAGCAGGCGGGGCCCAAACTCCCGTCGGGGCGGGGAGCTGTTTTTT